The 10 T cell receptor beta chains presented below share a single source sample, sequenced in a study of post-analysis software for immune sequencing data. Presence of unique molecular identifiers characterized the TCR beta cDNA libraries. TCRdb fed the PCR reads into MiXCR, producing one record per CDR3 protein. The profile shows over 300,000 distinct CDR3 sequences, approximately 38% of them singletons. No cognate antigen is known for these TCRs. Whole-study results and caveats: Controls showed lower frequencies than patients for 5 or 6 TRBV segments, and TRBV5-6, TRBV5-1 and TRBV20-1 were among these.

Sequencing used blood. The receptors originated from a girl aged 5-17 years with multiple sclerosis.

The rearrangement uses TRBV20-1 and TRBJ2-5, with D unclear. Germline V gene lookup returns CDR1 DFQATT and CDR2 SNEGSKA (reference sequence). V was pared by 0 bases and J by 4 bases, with 12 bases between. The CDR3 length is 14 residues. CDR3 loop: CSARELGRGETQYF. CDR3 bases: TGCAGTGCTAGAGAGTTAGGGCGCGGAGAGACCCAGTACTTC.

Relative to its sample, this clonotype is medium-sized (0.01 to 0.1%). This chain uses TRBV24-1 with TRBJ1-2; TRBD1 matches 7 bases. V gave up 5 bases and J gave up 2 bases; unmatched junction bases: 10. This CDR3 has 16 amino acids. Germline lookup yields CDR1 KGHDR and CDR2 SFDVKD. This CDR3 reads CATSGATTTGNYGYTF. CDR3 sequence (DNA): TGTGCCACCAGTGGAGCCACGACGACAGGGAACTATGGCTACACCTTC.

This clonotype was picked up a small number of times. V gene TRBV6-5 combines with J gene TRBJ2-1; tentative D call: TRBD2 (5 bases). The ends were cut back, 2 bases at V and 7 bases at J, with 9 bases in the middle. This CDR3 is built from 13 residues. The V gene's germline CDR1 is MNHEY and CDR2 SVGAGI. CDR3 protein: CASSYPGMNEQFF. CDR3 nucleotides: TGTGCCAGCAGTTACCCCGGGATGAATGAGCAGTTCTTC.

Points on this clonotype: The germline gene is not matched at one end of the junction; a read error may be the cause. The chain links TRBV14 to TRBJ2-5, with unresolved D. The CDR3 loop spans 14 amino acids. Germline CDR1 is SGHDN and CDR2 is FVKESK. The CDR3 is CACSRVGTPHEQYF. Written as DNA, the CDR3 is TGTGCCTGCAGCCGGGTGGGAACGCCCCACGAACAGTACTTC.

The J gene is TRBJ1-1, the V gene TRBV7-9, with a possible D match to TRBD1 (6 bases). V lost 6 bases and J lost 2, with 19 bases in between. There are 16 residues in the CDR3. CDR1 and CDR2 (germline): SEHNR, FQNEAQ (reference sequence). CDR3: CASSQSGQGRNTEAFF. CDR3 bases: TGTGCCAGCAGTCAGTCCGGGCAGGGGAGAAACACTGAAGCTTTCTTT.

This clonotype was counted between two and nine times. This chain links TRBV28 with TRBJ2-7; 8 bases fit TRBD1. The length of the CDR3 is 17 residues. J was trimmed by 4 bases and V by 5 bases; bases with no gene match: 16. Germline CDR1 is MDHEN and CDR2 is SYDVKM. CDR3 bases: TGTGCCAGCAGTCTATCCCCCTTGAGGCAGGGGGCATACGAGCAGTACTTC. Translating it yields CASSLSPLRQGAYEQYF.

The sample holds a few counts of this clonotype. The V call is TRBV15, the J call TRBJ1-1, with 7 bases aligning to TRBD1. The CDR3 consists of 13 residues. The V gene's germline CDR1 is LNHNV and CDR2 YYDKDF (reference sequence). The V segment lost 6 bases and the J segment 1 base; nucleotides outside the gene matches: 2. CDR3: CATSDRENTEAFF. For the CDR3, the DNA is TGTGCCACCAGTGACAGGGAGAACACTGAAGCTTTCTTT.

The J gene is TRBJ2-3, the V gene TRBV20-1; 10 positions agree with TRBD2. V shed 6 bases, J shed 0 bases, and the junction held 6 bases outside the gene matches. Germline lookup yields CDR1 DFQATT and CDR2 SNEGSKA (reference sequence). This CDR3 comprises 15 residues. CDR3 in amino acids: CSASNSGGSTDTQYF. CDR3 coding DNA: TGCAGTGCCAGTAATAGCGGGGGGAGCACAGATACGCAGTATTTT.

This clonotype was counted between two and nine times. The chain recombines TRBV7-9 with TRBJ2-7; D may correspond to TRBD1 or TRBD2 (5 bases each). Germline-derived CDR1 and CDR2 are SEHNR and FQNEAQ (reference sequence). V was shortened by 0 bases and J by 5 bases, with 17 bases between the two germline ends. CDR3 length: 16 residues. The CDR3 here is CASSLAYGGSVDEQYF. CDR3 coding DNA: TGTGCCAGCAGCTTAGCGTATGGGGGTTCGGTAGACGAGCAGTACTTC.

The CDR3 DNA sequence: TGCGCCAGCAGCCGCACTAGCGGGGTCACAGATACGCAGTATTTT. Translated: CASSRTSGVTDTQYF. The V call is TRBV4-3, the J call TRBJ2-3; TRBD2 matches 10 bases. The CDR3 extends over 15 amino acids. Losses at the gene ends were 4 bases for V and 2 bases for J; bases not matched to a gene: 3. CDR1 is LGHNA and CDR2 is YSLEER in the germline V gene.